Listed below are T cell receptor beta chains from one sample, sequenced in a study of CXCR3-negative and CXCR3-positive naive CD8 T cells. TCRdb processed the 5' RACE reads again and assigns one entry to each CDR3 protein, with no DNA. Its table records around 95,000 distinct CDR3 sequences. The sample comprised naive CXCR3+ CD8+ T cells from blood. The receptors were gathered from a human donor in good health. Some clones in this sample may be carry-over from other donors' samples. Both conserved end residues are part of each CDR3. Each record gives: J gene, V gene, CDR3 protein.

TRBJ2-7,TRBV7-9,CASSLEGLGYEQYF
TRBJ2-7,TRBV27,CAVQGVYEQYF
TRBJ1-4,TRBV7-6,CASTPSRGTGEKLFF
TRBJ2-2,TRBV6-2/TRBV6-3,CASSPVRDTGELFF
TRBJ2-7,TRBV4-1,CASSQDLKDRNYEQYF
TRBJ2-3,TRBV24-1,CATSDFDADTQYF
TRBJ2-7,TRBV19,CASSIMGVGYEQYF
TRBJ2-7,TRBV29-1,CSVLHGLRNEQYF
TRBJ2-4,TRBV20-1,CSARDAGVGQIDIQYF
TRBJ1-2,TRBV12-5,CASGFVPMGAGYGYTF
TRBJ2-7,TRBV5-1,CASSLPLPGQGDEQYF
TRBJ2-2,TRBV15,CATSRDHDNSAGPGELFF
TRBJ2-2,TRBV14,CASSQEITGELFF
TRBJ2-2,TRBV29-1,CSVERDSNTGELFF
TRBJ2-1,TRBV9,CASSDSGLAGSNEQFF